The 10 T cell receptor beta chains below come from one sample, sequenced in a study of T cells expressing NK-cell markers. Reprocessing the 5' RACE reads, TCRdb reports a single entry for every CDR3 protein and omits DNA. Across over 250,000 distinct CDR3 sequences, the top ten clones capture roughly 4.2% of the sample. Sequencing was performed on blood T cells: a sorted CD56 or NKG2C T cell subset, CD4+ or CD8+ T cells, or bulk PBMC T cells (not recorded which). The receptors here all came from a woman between 18 and 69 years old in good health.

The rearrangement joins TRBV10-3 to TRBJ2-2. Per germline, CDR1 ENHRY and CDR2 SYGVKD. CDR3 length: 12 amino acids. The CDR3: CAISRLAGELFF.

The rearrangement uses TRBV28 and TRBJ2-1. Germline V gene sequence: CDR1 MDHEN, CDR2 SYDVKM. The CDR3 extends over 15 amino acids. CDR3 sequence: CASSLRSTYYNEQFF.

The V call is TRBV15, the J call TRBJ2-7. CDR1 and CDR2 (germline): LNHNV, YYDKDF (reference sequence). This CDR3 spans 13 amino acids. CDR3 protein: CATSIGPSYEQYF.

The chain links TRBV5-1 to TRBJ2-5. CDR1 and CDR2 from the germline V gene are SGHRS and YFSETQ. The CDR3 extends over 11 amino acids. CDR3 region: CASSLAETQYF.

V and J are TRBV28 and TRBJ2-5; TCRdb's D gene call, TRBD1, goes unchecked for lack of DNA. Looked up from germline, CDR1 is MDHEN and CDR2 is SYDVKM. This CDR3 has 13 residues. The CDR3 loop is CASSPYRAETQYF.

The V call is TRBV15, the J call TRBJ2-1; no DNA is available, so the TRBD2 call from TCRdb remains unchecked. The germline V gene encodes CDR1 LNHNV and CDR2 YYDKDF (reference sequence). The CDR3 loop spans 21 amino acids. The CDR3: CATSRPPGQGTGTSGFNEQFF. Full variable domain (remainder filled in from reference TRBV15 and TRBJ2-1): DAMVIQNPRYQVTQFGKPVTLSCSQTLNHNVMYWYQQKSSQAPKLLFHYYDKDFNNEADTPDNFQSRRPNTSFCFLDIRSPGLGDTAMYLCATSRPPGQGTGTSGFNEQFFGPGTRLTVL.

The chain is built from TRBV7-3 and TRBJ1-1. The CDR3 totals 13 residues. Looked up from germline, CDR1 is SGHTA and CDR2 is FQGTGA. The CDR3 sequence: CASSLTEISEAFF.

The chain is built from TRBV28 and TRBJ2-4. This CDR3 has 15 amino acids. Germline assignment: CDR1 MDHEN and CDR2 SYDVKM. The CDR3 region is CASSDRLLAKNIQYF.

V is TRBV5-1 and J is TRBJ2-1; TCRdb proposes TRBD1, but this gene call is untestable without DNA. CDR1 and CDR2 (germline): SGHRS, YFSETQ. The CDR3 consists of 16 residues. CDR3 residues: CASSSRPDRGGNEQFF.

V and J are TRBV21-1 and TRBJ2-3; no DNA is available, so the TRBD2 call from TCRdb remains unchecked. TRBV21-1 is an annotated pseudogene. This CDR3 is built from 17 residues. CDR3 amino acids: CASSKGPIAGGTDTQYF.